This T cell receptor (beta chain) was sequenced during a study of cytomegalovirus exposure and HLA in healthy donors. The study ran its PCR with 60 Vbeta and 13 Jbeta primers. Assay: immunoSEQ multiplex PCR; the TCRdb copy retains only in-frame clones and omits some. This sample has about 110,000 clones, with 65% to 80% found just once. The V gene's germline CDR1 is SGHRS and CDR2 YFSETQ. The CDR3 is 13 amino acids. Trimming left V 5 bases short and J 0 bases short, with 8 bases between. This clone was counted between two and nine times. The antigen is not known. Study-wide points: The dataset shows that most TCR sequences were rare, while some public TCRs occurred in many donors.

The chain uses TRBV5-1 and TRBJ1-1; possible D gene TRBD1, 6 bases. Sequenced: PBMCs. This clonotype was obtained from a man aged 30-40 years in good health and CMV-seropositive. In nucleotides, the CDR3 is TGCGCCAGCAGGCAGGGGCTGAACACTGAAGCTTTCTTT. Residues: CASRQGLNTEAFF.